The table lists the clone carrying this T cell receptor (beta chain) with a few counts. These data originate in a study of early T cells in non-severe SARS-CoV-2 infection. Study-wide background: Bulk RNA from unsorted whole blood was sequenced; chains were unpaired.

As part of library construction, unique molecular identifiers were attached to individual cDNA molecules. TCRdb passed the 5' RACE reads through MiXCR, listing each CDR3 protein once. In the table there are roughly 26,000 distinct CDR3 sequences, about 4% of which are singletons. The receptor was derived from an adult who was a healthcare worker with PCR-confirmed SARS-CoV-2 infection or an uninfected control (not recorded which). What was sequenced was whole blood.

The CDR3 nucleotides are TGTGCCAGCGGGCCATCAGGTTTAATTGGCCTGCCTGAAGCTTTCTTT. Encoded protein: CASGPSGLIGLPEAFF. V is TRBV25-1 and J is TRBJ1-1; D not resolved. Germline CDR1 and CDR2: MGHDK and SYGVNS. This CDR3 region has 16 residues. The V end was cut by 8 bases, the J end by 6 bases, with 25 bases between.